These T cell receptor beta chains were read from a single sample in a study of T cells after yellow fever vaccination. TCRdb independently ran MiXCR on the 5' RACE reads; one entry per CDR3 protein. The data show about 340,000 distinct CDR3 sequences, with 8.5% to 9% seen just once and about a sixth held by the top ten. The sequencing used PBMCs, collected on the day of the first yellow fever vaccination. The source of these receptors is a man aged 18 to 30 who received the YFV17D yellow fever vaccine. The CDR3 runs from the conserved cysteine through the conserved F or W. The D gene is left open where the match is weak. A clone size is listed for some rows: how often the clone was seen (once, few, many), or a class if it is expanded.

>16|TRBV20-1|TRBD1|many|TRBJ1-2
CSARDLGQALKGGYTF
TGCAGTGCTAGAGATCTCGGACAGGCGCTGAAAGGTGGCTACACCTTC
>14|TRBV27|-|-|TRBJ1-3
CASSLLPRGSTIYF
TGTGCCAGCAGTCTCCTTCCCAGGGGAAGCACCATATATTTT
>13|TRBV19|-|-|TRBJ2-2
CASRRALSTELFF
TGTGCCAGTAGGCGGGCCCTCTCCACGGAGCTGTTTTTT
>15|TRBV9|-|few|TRBJ1-1
CASSVYRGEGTEAFF
TGTGCCAGCAGCGTATATCGGGGGGAAGGTACTGAAGCTTTCTTT
>12|TRBV20-1|TRBD1|few|TRBJ1-5
CSLGQAGQPQHF
TGCAGTCTCGGACAGGCCGGTCAGCCCCAGCATTTT
>17|TRBV15|-|-|TRBJ1-3
CATSTRQASFPGNTIYF
TGTGCCACCAGCACTCGACAGGCCAGCTTCCCGGGAAACACCATATATTTT
>12|TRBV18|-|few|TRBJ2-5
CASRPAQETQYF
TGTGCCAGCCGCCCAGCGCAAGAGACCCAGTACTTC
>14|TRBV20-1|-|many|TRBJ2-3
CSAQGGGRTDTQYF
TGCAGTGCTCAGGGGGGGGGCAGGACAGATACGCAGTATTTT
>15|TRBV20-1|-|many|TRBJ2-1
CSARDYPSSYNEQFF
TGCAGTGCTAGAGATTACCCGAGCTCCTACAATGAGCAGTTCTTC
>15|TRBV6-1|-|-|TRBJ1-1
CASSVLQGMNTEAFF
TGTGCCAGCAGTGTCCTACAGGGAATGAACACTGAAGCTTTCTTT
>13|TRBV20-1|-|-|TRBJ1-1
CSALTVMNTEAFF
TGCAGTGCTTTGACAGTGATGAACACTGAAGCTTTCTTT
>14|TRBV7-9|TRBD1|-|TRBJ2-7
CASSSRQGHYEQYF
TGTGCCAGCAGCTCCCGACAGGGTCACTACGAGCAGTACTTC
>13|TRBV6-1|-|-|TRBJ1-1
CASSLIIDTEAFF
TGTGCCAGCAGCCTAATCATTGACACTGAAGCTTTCTTT
>15|TRBV20-1|-|many|TRBJ2-5
CSARAVVEQLETQYF
TGCAGTGCTAGAGCTGTGGTTGAACAGTTGGAGACCCAGTACTTC
>14|TRBV6-5|-|once|TRBJ2-3
CASSYSLATDTQYF
TGTGCCAGCAGTTACTCGCTCGCTACAGATACGCAGTATTTT
>16|TRBV6-5|-|few|TRBJ1-1
CASSYPHGSVNTEAFF
TGTGCCAGCAGTTACCCCCACGGGTCGGTGAACACTGAAGCTTTCTTT
>17|TRBV7-6|TRBD2|few|TRBJ2-1
CASSSVRVAGGYNEQFF
TGTGCCAGCAGCTCCGTCCGGGTAGCGGGGGGGTACAATGAGCAGTTCTTC
>15|TRBV28|TRBD1|-|TRBJ1-5
CASSLGDRDNQPQHF
TGTGCCAGCAGTTTGGGGGACAGGGACAATCAGCCCCAGCATTTT
>16|TRBV12-3/TRBV12-4|TRBD2|few|TRBJ2-3
CASRTSGGADWDTQYF
TGTGCCAGCAGAACAAGCGGGGGGGCGGATTGGGATACGCAGTATTTT
>15|TRBV16|-|few|TRBJ2-7
CASSQSGRVSGEQYF
TGTGCCAGCAGCCAATCGGGCAGGGTAAGCGGCGAGCAGTACTTC
>15|TRBV15|-|-|TRBJ2-7
CATSRDPRMYDEQYF
TGTGCCACCAGCAGAGATCCCAGAATGTACGACGAGCAGTACTTC
>19|TRBV5-1|TRBD2|many|TRBJ2-2
CASSSELAGGLGSAGELFF
TGCGCCAGCAGCTCGGAACTAGCGGGGGGACTTGGATCCGCCGGGGAGCTGTTTTTT
>14|TRBV19|TRBD1|few|TRBJ1-1
CASSMAGGWAEAFF
TGTGCCAGTAGTATGGCAGGGGGCTGGGCTGAAGCTTTCTTT
>12|TRBV9|-|many|TRBJ2-2
CASSVQGGELFF
TGTGCCAGCAGCGTACAAGGGGGGGAGCTGTTTTTT
>15|TRBV12-3/TRBV12-4|TRBD2|many|TRBJ2-3
CASTLVGASGAAQYF
TGTGCCAGCACCCTGGTCGGGGCTAGCGGGGCGGCGCAGTATTTT
>13|TRBV6-2/TRBV6-3|-|-|TRBJ1-1
CASAGIGGTEAFF
TGTGCCAGCGCTGGGATAGGGGGAACTGAAGCTTTCTTT
>12|TRBV6-2/TRBV6-3|-|few|TRBJ1-1
CASSYFGGFAFF
TGTGCCAGCAGTTACTTTGGAGGGTTTGCTTTCTTT
>13|TRBV20-1|-|few|TRBJ2-1
CSARSGGYNEQFF
TGCAGTGCTAGGTCCGGGGGTTACAATGAGCAGTTCTTC
>17|TRBV4-3|-|-|TRBJ1-6
CASSRETRASDNSPLHF
TGCGCCAGCAGCCGAGAGACACGAGCCTCCGATAATTCACCCCTCCACTTT
>13|TRBV28|-|few|TRBJ2-7
CASKLQDSYEQYF
TGTGCCAGTAAATTACAGGACTCCTACGAGCAGTACTTC
>13|TRBV7-2|-|many|TRBJ2-5
CASSFPPPKTQYF
TGTGCCAGCAGCTTCCCGCCTCCAAAGACCCAGTACTTC
>17|TRBV6-2/TRBV6-3|TRBD1|-|TRBJ2-2
CASNNHPTGGLDGELFF
TGTGCCAGCAACAATCACCCGACAGGGGGCTTGGACGGGGAGCTGTTTTTT
>15|TRBV5-6|TRBD2|few|TRBJ2-5
CASSLIAGNQETQYF
TGTGCCAGCAGCCTCATAGCGGGGAACCAAGAGACCCAGTACTTC
>14|TRBV7-6|-|many|TRBJ1-3
CASSLRGAGNTIYF
TGTGCCAGCAGCTTGAGGGGAGCTGGAAACACCATATATTTT
>14|TRBV20-1|-|few|TRBJ2-5
CSVPALPFKETQYF
TGCAGTGTCCCGGCGCTACCTTTCAAAGAGACCCAGTACTTC
>15|TRBV5-4|TRBD2|-|TRBJ2-3
CASSFLAGLTDTQYF
TGTGCCAGCAGCTTTCTAGCGGGGCTCACAGATACGCAGTATTTT
>16|TRBV5-1|TRBD1|-|TRBJ2-2
CASSARDRAGTGELFF
TGCGCCAGCAGCGCCCGGGACAGGGCGGGCACCGGGGAGCTGTTTTTT
>15|TRBV5-4|TRBD2|-|TRBJ2-5
CASSLAGGWQETQYF
TGTGCCAGCAGCTTGGCGGGGGGTTGGCAAGAGACCCAGTACTTC
>12|TRBV12-3/TRBV12-4|-|few|TRBJ2-7
CASSLGGFEQYF
TGTGCCAGCAGTTTAGGAGGGTTCGAGCAGTACTTC
>16|TRBV18|-|many|TRBJ1-3
CASSPQQVDSGNTIYF
TGTGCCAGCTCACCACAACAGGTAGACTCCGGAAACACCATATATTTT
>18|TRBV4-3|-|-|TRBJ1-4
CASSQALPGNTANEKLFF
TGCGCCAGCAGCCAAGCTTTACCGGGGAACACGGCTAATGAAAAACTGTTTTTT
>14|TRBV5-1|TRBD1|many|TRBJ2-1
CASSFRQGSNEQFF
TGCGCCAGCAGCTTCAGACAGGGAAGCAATGAGCAGTTCTTC
>13|TRBV7-2|-|many|TRBJ1-5
CASSLRGNQPQHF
TGTGCCAGCAGCTTAAGGGGCAATCAGCCCCAGCATTTT
>15|TRBV25-1|TRBD1|few|TRBJ2-7
CASSDPGTGIYEQYF
TGTGCCAGCAGTGACCCCGGGACAGGGATATACGAGCAGTACTTC
>18|TRBV3-1|-|few|TRBJ2-5
CASSQEIGGPLPQETQYF
TGTGCCAGCAGCCAAGAAATCGGGGGGCCTCTACCCCAAGAGACCCAGTACTTC
>17|TRBV27|-|few|TRBJ1-4
CASSLLARDRRSEKLFF
TGTGCCAGCAGTTTATTGGCCAGGGACCGAAGGAGCGAAAAACTGTTTTTT
>15|TRBV11-2|-|-|TRBJ2-7
CASSLKGGYSYEQYF
TGTGCCAGCAGCTTAAAGGGGGGCTACTCCTACGAGCAGTACTTC
>12|TRBV4-2|TRBD1|-|TRBJ1-6
CASSRTGSPLHF
TGTGCCAGCAGCCGGACAGGTTCACCCCTCCACTTT
>16|TRBV4-2|-|-|TRBJ1-6
CASSQEDGRHNSPLHF
TGTGCCAGCAGCCAAGAAGACGGACGGCATAATTCACCCCTCCACTTT
>19|TRBV3-1|TRBD1|-|TRBJ1-4
CASSQDVRAGGKRDEKLFF
TGTGCCAGCAGCCAAGATGTAAGGGCAGGGGGCAAGAGGGATGAAAAACTGTTTTTT
>14|TRBV7-3|-|-|TRBJ2-3
CASSPWTATDTQYF
TGTGCCAGCAGCCCGTGGACTGCCACAGATACGCAGTATTTT
>13|TRBV5-1|TRBD1|few|TRBJ2-1
CASSHRQGNEQFF
TGCGCCAGCAGCCACCGACAGGGGAATGAGCAGTTCTTC
>12|TRBV6-2/TRBV6-3|-|-|TRBJ2-7
CASSYDIHEQYF
TGTGCCAGCAGTTACGACATCCACGAGCAGTACTTC
>16|TRBV7-3|-|many|TRBJ2-3
CASSQHPKSGGDTQYF
TGTGCCAGCAGCCAACACCCCAAGTCCGGGGGAGATACGCAGTATTTT
>14|TRBV10-3|-|-|TRBJ1-1
CAIHLWGENTEAFF
TGTGCCATACACTTATGGGGGGAGAACACTGAAGCTTTCTTT
>17|TRBV15|TRBD1|few|TRBJ1-5
CATSREGQGQPGQPQHF
TGTGCCACCAGCAGAGAAGGACAGGGGCAACCGGGACAGCCCCAGCATTTT
>13|TRBV9|-|-|TRBJ2-2
CASSVRDTGELFF
TGTGCCAGCAGCGTACGGGACACGGGGGAGCTGTTTTTT
>15|TRBV5-1|-|few|TRBJ1-1
CASSTYWEMNTEAFF
TGCGCCAGCAGTACTTATTGGGAGATGAACACTGAAGCTTTCTTT
>13|TRBV7-7|TRBD1|few|TRBJ2-7
CASSSDRGSEQYF
TGTGCCAGCAGCTCGGACAGGGGCTCCGAGCAGTACTTC